Listed below are T cell receptor beta chains from one sample, sequenced in a study of tumor and adjacent non-tumor tissue in lung cancer. MiXCR was run by TCRdb on the multiplex PCR reads, yielding one entry per CDR3 protein. The profile shows 120,000 or so distinct CDR3 sequences, around three fifths of them singletons. The material sequenced was lung tumor tissue. The receptors derive from a man under 40 with non-small cell lung cancer. Each CDR3 is given with its conserved first and last residue. D genes are given only for firm matches. Rows give clone size only sometimes, using once, few, many, or a class for an expanded clone.

D gene | J gene | clone size | V gene | CDR3 protein | CDR3 DNA
- | TRBJ1-2 | - | TRBV6-2/TRBV6-3 | CASSYKGDLYGYTF | TGTGCCAGCAGTTATAAGGGTGACCTCTATGGCTACACCTTC
- | TRBJ2-7 | - | TRBV11-2 | CAGSLDFNAMTGPSYEQYF | TGTGCCGGCAGCTTAGATTTTAACGCTATGACAGGTCCCTCCTACGAGCAGTACTTC
- | TRBJ1-5 | - | TRBV6-5 | CASSYPIYRNQPQHF | TGTGCCAGCAGTTACCCGATATATAGGAATCAGCCCCAGCATTTT
- | TRBJ1-5 | - | TRBV7-8 | CASSFHSDQPQHF | TGTGCCAGCAGCTTTCACAGTGACCAGCCCCAGCATTTT
- | TRBJ1-1 | many | TRBV20-1 | CSARLRDTAAFF | TGCAGTGCTAGACTCCGGGACACGGCGGCTTTCTTT
- | TRBJ1-1 | - | TRBV4-3 | CTSSQVKANTEAFF | TGCACCAGCAGCCAAGTCAAGGCGAACACTGAAGCTTTCTTC
TRBD2 | TRBJ2-3 | - | TRBV11-2 | CASSLVPSGGANTQYF | TGTGCCAGCAGTTTAGTCCCTAGCGGGGGGGCGAATACGCAGTATTTT
TRBD2 | TRBJ2-7 | - | TRBV4-3 | CASSQALAGGLSSEEYF | TGCGCCAGCAGCCAAGCCCTAGCGGGGGGCTTATCGAGCGAGGAGTACTTC
- | TRBJ2-7 | - | TRBV29-1 | CSVVVRGISSYEQYF | TGCAGCGTTGTAGTTAGAGGAATTAGTTCCTACGAGCAGTACTTC
- | TRBJ1-5 | many | TRBV12-3/TRBV12-4 | CASRWDTNQPQHF | TGTGCCAGCAGGTGGGACACCAATCAGCCCCAGCATTTT
- | TRBJ2-3 | many | TRBV20-1 | CSAPGHPGPDTQYF | TGCAGTGCCCCGGGACACCCCGGTCCAGATACGCAGTATTTT
- | TRBJ2-3 | - | TRBV6-5 | CASSQRGLSGSTDTQYF | TGTGCCAGCAGTCAGAGAGGACTATCGGGCAGCACGGACACGCAGTATTTT
- | TRBJ2-1 | many | TRBV20-1 | CSVWSYNEQFF | TGCAGTGTTTGGTCCTACAATGAGCAGTTCTTC
- | TRBJ1-1 | many | TRBV4-3 | CASSFHPGGMDTEAFF | TGCGCCAGCAGCTTTCATCCGGGGGGAATGGACACTGAAGCTTTCTTT
- | TRBJ2-2 | - | TRBV11-2 | CASSLSMVNTRELFF | TGTGCCAGCAGCTTAAGTATGGTGAACACCCGGGAGCTGTTCTTT
- | TRBJ2-1 | - | TRBV5-6 | CASSFRTAGHYNEHFF | TGTGCCAGCAGCTTCCGTACGGCAGGTCACTACAATGAGCACTTCTTC
- | TRBJ2-2 | - | TRBV12-3/TRBV12-4 | CASRRTENTGELFF | TGTGCCAGCAGAAGGACAGAAAACACCGGGGAGCTGTTTTTT
- | TRBJ2-2 | - | TRBV28 | CATQSPRGTGELFF | TGTGCCACCCAGAGCCCACGGGGGACCGGGGAGCTGTTTTTT
- | TRBJ2-3 | - | TRBV20-1 | CSARGRTAATQCF | TGCAGTGCTAGAGGGCGGACAGCAGCTACGCAGTGTTTT
- | TRBJ2-7 | many | TRBV20-1 | CSAPAESHYEQYF | TGCAGTGCGCCCGCAGAGAGCCACTACGAGCAGTACTTC
- | TRBJ2-3 | - | TRBV4-1 | CASSQDKRSTVMQYF | TGCGCCAGCAGCCAAGATAAGCGGAGCACAGTTATGCAGTATTTT
- | TRBJ2-7 | - | TRBV6-1 | CARTPYGQIADEQYF | TGTGCCAGGACTCCATATGGACAGATCGCGGACGAGCAATACTTC
TRBD1 | TRBJ1-4 | - | TRBV11-2 | CASSQGDNEKLFF | TGTGCCAGCAGCCAGGGGGACAACGAAAAACTATTTTTT
- | TRBJ1-2 | many | TRBV5-6 | CASSLPGGRPDYGYTF | TGTGCCAGCAGCTTGCCCGGAGGGCGTCCTGACTATGGCTACACCTTC
TRBD1 | TRBJ1-3 | few | TRBV6-6 | CANSLAPQGAGNTIYF | TGTGCCAACAGTTTGGCCCCACAGGGGGCTGGAAACACCATATATTTT
- | TRBJ2-4 | many | TRBV12-3/TRBV12-4 | CASSLGQNIQYF | TGTGCCAGCAGTTTAGGCCAAAACATTCAGTACTTC
- | TRBJ2-2 | - | TRBV24-1 | CATSDENTGELFF | TGTGCCACCAGTGATGAGAACACCGGGGAGCTGTTTTTT
TRBD1 | TRBJ1-4 | many | TRBV4-2 | CASKGQGSEKLFF | TGTGCCAGCAAGGGACAGGGGAGTGAAAAACTGTTTTTT
- | TRBJ2-3 | - | TRBV11-2 | CTSSIRRVTDTQCF | TGTACCAGCAGCATAAGACGGGTCACAGATACGCAGTGTTTT
TRBD2 | TRBJ2-3 | many | TRBV6-4 | CASSDSSGRADTQYF | TGTGCCAGCAGTGACTCTAGCGGGAGGGCAGATACGCAGTATTTT
- | TRBJ1-1 | many | TRBV11-3 | CASSSGPQRSEAFF | TGTGCCAGCAGCTCGGGGCCCCAACGGTCTGAAGCTTTCTTT
TRBD2 | TRBJ2-2 | many | TRBV20-1 | CSAKGTSDTGELFF | TGCAGTGCTAAGGGGACTAGTGACACCGGGGAGCTGTTTTTT
TRBD1 | TRBJ1-5 | few | TRBV28 | CASSGGTGRQPQHF | TGTGCCAGCAGTGGAGGGACAGGGCGCCAGCCCCAGCATTTT
- | TRBJ1-2 | - | TRBV10-3 | CAISERQTYGFTF | TGTGCCATCAGTGAGAGGCAGACGTATGGCTTCACCTTC
- | TRBJ2-1 | - | TRBV20-1 | CSSKYNEQFF | TGCAGTTCGAAATACAATGAGCAATTCTTC
TRBD1 | TRBJ2-7 | few | TRBV11-1 | CATSLYDRGAYEQYF | TGTGCCACTAGCTTATATGACAGGGGGGCCTACGAGCAGTACTTC
- | TRBJ1-3 | many | TRBV6-2/TRBV6-3 | CASSSWTVSGNTIYF | TGTGCCAGCAGTTCCTGGACAGTCTCTGGAAACACCATATATTTT
- | TRBJ2-7 | - | TRBV19 | CATRCPEISYEQYF | TGTGCCACCCGATGCCCAGAAATCTCCTACGAGCAGTACTTC
TRBD1 | TRBJ2-2 | - | TRBV18 | CASSPYQEGARTGELFF | TGTGCCAGCTCACCGTACCAAGAGGGGGCCCGAACCGGGGAGCTGTTTTTT
TRBD2 | TRBJ2-7 | - | TRBV5-4 | CASRVDWDYSYEQYF | TGTGCCAGCAGGGTTGACTGGGACTACTCCTACGAGCAGTACTTC
TRBD1 | TRBJ2-3 | - | TRBV29-1 | CSVKDPASRGRDTQYF | TGCAGCGTTAAAGATCCAGCTAGCAGGGGGAGAGATACGCAGTATTTT
TRBD1 | TRBJ1-2 | once | TRBV6-2/TRBV6-3 | CASSSLPGQSRYGYTF | TGTGCCAGCAGCTCTTTGCCGGGACAGAGTCGCTATGGTTACACCTTC